Only a few counts were recorded for the clone carrying this T cell receptor (beta chain). Its antigen is still unknown. This entry is derived from a study of tumor-infiltrating lymphocytes in primary liver carcinoma. Study-level findings and limits: Top-250-clone fractions were significantly higher in tumors than in blood (p = 0.039).

After removal of 8 bases from V and 4 bases from J, the junction contained 11 bases not matched to a gene. The germline gives CDR1 SQVTM, CDR2 ANQGSEA. This CDR3 has 15 residues. Blood RNA came from unsorted whole blood; germline DNA was also extracted. Production of TCR beta cDNA used 500 ng total RNA together with a constant-region primer. A slightly modified ARM-PCR protocol with three nested multiplex PCR rounds produced these TCR beta libraries. Both of the initial two PCR rounds ran for around 9 cycles and employed TRBV1-TRBV30 forward primers alongside a C-beta reverse primer. TCRdb ran MiXCR on the multiplex PCR reads and lists one entry per CDR3 protein. The sample holds nearly 200,000 distinct CDR3 sequences; less than 65% are singletons and the top ten take roughly 6.4%.

This TCR came from a woman aged 55-70 years with primary liver carcinoma and hepatitis B virus infection. The chain has TRBV29-1 and TRBJ2-3; TRBD2 matches at 11 bases. Material for sequencing was peripheral blood. The CDR3 sequence: CSTPPSGGRADTQYF. The DNA of the CDR3 is TGCAGCACCCCCCCTAGCGGGGGGCGGGCAGATACGCAGTATTTT.